This T cell receptor (beta chain) is drawn from a study of cytotoxic CD8 clonotypes in ibrutinib-treated CLL. Germline lookup yields CDR1 SGHDT and CDR2 YYEEEE. Deletions cut 5 bases from V and 5 bases from J, with 22 bases between. There are 16 residues in the CDR3. Sequenced by immunoSEQ multiplex PCR; TCRdb stores in-frame clones only, minus some. The sample holds about 74,000 clones, about 84% seen once. The source was PBMCs, collected at disease progression, from a patient treated with ibrutinib. The clonotype originates from a human donor with chronic lymphocytic leukemia. The chain carries TRBV5-6 and TRBJ1-1, with unresolved D. CDR3 region: CASSSRLGLFRTEAFF. Here the CDR3 DNA reads TGTGCCAGCAGTAGTAGGCTCGGTCTGTTCCGAACTGAAGCTTTCTTT.